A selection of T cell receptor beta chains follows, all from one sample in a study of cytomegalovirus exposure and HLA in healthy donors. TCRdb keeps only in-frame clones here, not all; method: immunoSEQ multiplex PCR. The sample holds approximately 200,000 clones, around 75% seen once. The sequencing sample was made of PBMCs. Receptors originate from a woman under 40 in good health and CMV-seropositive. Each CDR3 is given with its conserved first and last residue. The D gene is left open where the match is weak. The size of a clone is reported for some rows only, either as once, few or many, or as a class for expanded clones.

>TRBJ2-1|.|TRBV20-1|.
TGCAGTGCCAGAAGTGGGCATGAGCAGTTCTTC
CSARSGHEQFF
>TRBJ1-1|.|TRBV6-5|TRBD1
TGTGCCAGCAGTTGGGGGGGACAGGGAGGAACTGAAGCTTTCTTT
CASSWGGQGGTEAFF
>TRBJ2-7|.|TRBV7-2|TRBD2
TGTGCCAGCAGCGCCAGCATCGCACGTAGCGGGGGGGCCTACGAGCAGTACTTC
CASSASIARSGGAYEQYF
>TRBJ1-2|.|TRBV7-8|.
TGTGCCAGCAGCACCCTCATGGGACACGGCGGCTACACCTTC
CASSTLMGHGGYTF
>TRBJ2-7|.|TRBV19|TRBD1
TGTGCCAGTAGTGTGCGGGACAGGGTCTACGAGCAGTACTTC
CASSVRDRVYEQYF
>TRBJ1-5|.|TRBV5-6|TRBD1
TGTGCCAGCAGCCTAGGGACAGGGCTAAGCAATCAGCCCCAGCATTTT
CASSLGTGLSNQPQHF
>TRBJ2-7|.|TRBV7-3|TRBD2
TGTGCCAGCAGCTTAACAGTAACGGGGGGAAAGCAGTACTTC
CASSLTVTGGKQYF
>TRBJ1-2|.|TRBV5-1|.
TGCGCCAGCAGCTCCACCCGGGACTTCTATGGCTACACCTTC
CASSSTRDFYGYTF
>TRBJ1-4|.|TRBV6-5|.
TGTGCCAGCAGCAGGGGAGGGGATGAAAAACTGTTTTTT
CASSRGGDEKLFF
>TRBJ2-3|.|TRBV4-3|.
TGCGCCAGCAGCCAAGAGGTCCAGGTTGGAGATACGCAGTATTTT
CASSQEVQVGDTQYF
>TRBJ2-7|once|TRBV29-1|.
TGCAGCGCCCGGGGGATTTCCTACGAGCAGTACTTC
CSARGISYEQYF
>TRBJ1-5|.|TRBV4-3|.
TGCGCCAGCAGCCAAGATCTAGAGACTCTCCTCGAGCCCCAGCATTTT
CASSQDLETLLEPQHF
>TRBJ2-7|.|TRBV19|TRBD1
TGTGCCAGTAGTATCCTGACGGGCAGGGGGCCTGTCGAGCAGTACTTC
CASSILTGRGPVEQYF
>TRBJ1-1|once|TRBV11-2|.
TGTGCCAGCAGCTTAGAGAGGGAAGCTTTCTTT
CASSLEREAFF
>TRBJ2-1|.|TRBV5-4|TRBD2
TGTGCCAGCAGCCCGGGAGCGGGAGGGCTCGTCGGGAATGCGTTCTTC
CASSPGAGGLVGNAFF
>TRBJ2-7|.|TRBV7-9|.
TGTGCCAGCACAGGGGGGCCCGCCTCCTACGAGCAGTACTTC
CASTGGPASYEQYF
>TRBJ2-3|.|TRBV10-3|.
TGTGCCATCGGGGAACAGGGTGCACCCACAGATACGCAGTATTTT
CAIGEQGAPTDTQYF
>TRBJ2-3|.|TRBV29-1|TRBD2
TGCAGCGTTGAGAGGGAGGGACTAGCGGGGGATACGCAGTATTTT
CSVEREGLAGDTQYF
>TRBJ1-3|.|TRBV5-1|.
TGCGCCAGCAGCCCGACGGGGATGTCTGGAAACACCATATATTTT
CASSPTGMSGNTIYF
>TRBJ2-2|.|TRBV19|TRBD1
TGTGCCAGTTCTCCAATGCGCCTTGGACAGGGAGAACTCGGGGAGCTGTTTTTT
CASSPMRLGQGELGELFF
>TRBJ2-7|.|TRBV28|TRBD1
TGTGCCAGCAGTTTAGGGCCGGAACAGGGGTTCAACGAGCAGTACTTC
CASSLGPEQGFNEQYF
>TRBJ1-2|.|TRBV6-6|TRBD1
TGTGCCAGCACCCACAGGGGAAGTGGCTACACCTTC
CASTHRGSGYTF
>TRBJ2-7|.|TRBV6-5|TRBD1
TGTGCCAGCAGTTCCTTGACAGGGACGTACGAGCAGTACTTC
CASSSLTGTYEQYF
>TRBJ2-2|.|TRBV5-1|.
TGCGCCAGCAGCTATATTACGAACACCGGGGAGCTGTTTTTT
CASSYITNTGELFF
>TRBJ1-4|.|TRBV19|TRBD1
TGTGCCAGTAGTATCTCGACAGGGGAGATGGAAAAACTGTTTTTT
CASSISTGEMEKLFF
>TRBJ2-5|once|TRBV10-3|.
TGTGCCATCAGTGAGGTCAGAGGGGGACAAGAGACCCAGTACTTC
CAISEVRGGQETQYF
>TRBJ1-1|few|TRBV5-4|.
TGTGCCAGCAGCTATGGGTTCAGGGTTAGGAACACTGAAGCTTTCTTT
CASSYGFRVRNTEAFF
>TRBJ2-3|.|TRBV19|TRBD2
TGTGCCAGTAGTATCGGACTAGCGGGGGTTCGGGATACGCAGTATTTT
CASSIGLAGVRDTQYF